The sample holds a few counts of the clone carrying this T cell receptor (beta chain). The antigen is unknown. Using a J-beta primer mix together with a sample-barcoded 5' primer, a second PCR was run for about 7 to 12 cycles. Unique molecular identifiers of 12 random nucleotides labeled each cDNA. TCRdb passed the 5' RACE reads through MiXCR, listing each CDR3 protein once. The table records about 1,800,000 distinct CDR3 sequences, about 28% of them present only once. The CDR3 totals 16 residues. V lost 1 base and J 4 bases, leaving 16 bases between the germline ends. From germline, CDR1 is SGHTA and CDR2 FQGNSA. This specimen belongs to a study of blood T cells in healthy people across ages. Study-wide results and limits: Bulk PBMC profiling left naive and antigen-experienced comparisons inconclusive.

The chain carries TRBV7-2 and TRBJ2-5; D is unclear. The clonotype comes from a woman under 40 in good health. Sequenced: blood. The CDR3 loop reads CASSLGWGPGPETQYF. DNA of the CDR3: TGTGCCAGCAGCTTAGGGTGGGGTCCAGGCCCAGAGACCCAGTACTTC. Together with reference TRBV7-2 and TRBJ2-5, the CDR3 gives the full variable domain: GAGVSQSPSNKVTEKGKDVELRCDPISGHTALYWYRQSLGQGLEFLIYFQGNSAPDKSGLPSDRFSAERTGGSVSTLTIQRTQQEDSAVYLCASSLGWGPGPETQYFGPGTRLLVL.